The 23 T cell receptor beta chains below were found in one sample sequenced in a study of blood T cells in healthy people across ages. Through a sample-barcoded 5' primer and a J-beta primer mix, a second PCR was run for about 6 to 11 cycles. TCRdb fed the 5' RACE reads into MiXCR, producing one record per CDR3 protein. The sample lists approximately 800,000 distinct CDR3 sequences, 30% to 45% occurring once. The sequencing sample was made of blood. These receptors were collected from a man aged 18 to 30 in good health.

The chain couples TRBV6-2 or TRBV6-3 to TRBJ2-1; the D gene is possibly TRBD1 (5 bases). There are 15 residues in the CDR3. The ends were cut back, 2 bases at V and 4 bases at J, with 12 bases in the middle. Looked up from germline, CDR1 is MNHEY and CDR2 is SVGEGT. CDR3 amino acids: CASSYRGHFYNEQFF. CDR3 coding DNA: TGTGCCAGCAGTTACCGTGGACACTTTTACAATGAGCAGTTCTTC.

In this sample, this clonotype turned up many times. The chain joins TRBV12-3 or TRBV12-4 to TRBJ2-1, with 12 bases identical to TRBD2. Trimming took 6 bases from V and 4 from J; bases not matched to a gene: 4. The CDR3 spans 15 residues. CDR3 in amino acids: CASSPTSGGYNEQFF. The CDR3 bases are TGTGCCAGCAGCCCGACTAGCGGGGGATACAATGAGCAGTTCTTC.

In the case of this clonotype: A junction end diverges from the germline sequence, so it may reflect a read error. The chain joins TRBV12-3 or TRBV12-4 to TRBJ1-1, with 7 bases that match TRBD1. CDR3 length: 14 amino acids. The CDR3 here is CANSVGGRGSEAFF. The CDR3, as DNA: TGTGCCAACAGTGTGGGCGGCAGGGGGTCTGAAGCTTTCTTT.

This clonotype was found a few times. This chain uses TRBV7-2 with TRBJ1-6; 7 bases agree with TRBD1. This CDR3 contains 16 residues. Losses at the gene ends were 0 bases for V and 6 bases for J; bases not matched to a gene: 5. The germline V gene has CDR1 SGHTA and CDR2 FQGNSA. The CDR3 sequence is CASSLAGQNGNSPLHF. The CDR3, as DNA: TGTGCCAGCAGCTTAGCGGGACAGAACGGTAATTCACCCCTCCACTTT.

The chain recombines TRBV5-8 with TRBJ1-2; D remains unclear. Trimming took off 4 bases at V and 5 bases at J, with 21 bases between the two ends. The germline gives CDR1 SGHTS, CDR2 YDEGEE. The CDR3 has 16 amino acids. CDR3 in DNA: TGTGCCAGCAGCAATCCGGGGATCGCTTACCTTTATGGCTACACCTTC. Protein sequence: CASSNPGIAYLYGYTF.

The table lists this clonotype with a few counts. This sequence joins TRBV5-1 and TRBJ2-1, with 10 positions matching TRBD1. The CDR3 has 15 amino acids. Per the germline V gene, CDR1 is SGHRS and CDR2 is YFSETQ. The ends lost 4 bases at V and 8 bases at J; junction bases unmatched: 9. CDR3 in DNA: TGCGCCAGCAGCCCGGGACAGGGGTTCGTCGATGAGCAGTTCTTC. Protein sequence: CASSPGQGFVDEQFF.

CDR3 amino acids: CASSKPAGRADGYTF. CDR3 nucleotides: TGTGCCAGCAGCAAACCGGCGGGTAGGGCGGATGGCTACACCTTC. V usage is TRBV28 and J usage is TRBJ1-2; D call uncertain. V dropped 6 bases and J dropped 6 bases, with 20 bases sitting between them. The germline V gene encodes CDR1 MDHEN and CDR2 SYDVKM. This CDR3 is built from 15 residues.

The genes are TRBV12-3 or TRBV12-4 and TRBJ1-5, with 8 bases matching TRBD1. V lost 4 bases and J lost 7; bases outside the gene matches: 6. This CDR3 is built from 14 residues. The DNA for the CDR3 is TGTGCCAGCAGTTCGGACAGGGTGAGCCAGCCCCAGCATTTT. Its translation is CASSSDRVSQPQHF.

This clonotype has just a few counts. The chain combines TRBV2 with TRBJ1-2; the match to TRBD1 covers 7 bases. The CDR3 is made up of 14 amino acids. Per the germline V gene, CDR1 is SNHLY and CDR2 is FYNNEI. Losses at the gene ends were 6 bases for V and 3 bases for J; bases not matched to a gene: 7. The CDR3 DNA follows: TGTGCCAGCAGGCCCGGGACAGAATACTATGGCTACACCTTC. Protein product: CASRPGTEYYGYTF.

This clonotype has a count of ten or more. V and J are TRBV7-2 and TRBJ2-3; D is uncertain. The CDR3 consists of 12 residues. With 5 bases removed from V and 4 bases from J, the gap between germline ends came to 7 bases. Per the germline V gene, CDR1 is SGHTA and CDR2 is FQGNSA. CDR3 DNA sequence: TGTGCCAGCAGCGATAGACCAGATACGCAGTATTTT. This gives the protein CASSDRPDTQYF.

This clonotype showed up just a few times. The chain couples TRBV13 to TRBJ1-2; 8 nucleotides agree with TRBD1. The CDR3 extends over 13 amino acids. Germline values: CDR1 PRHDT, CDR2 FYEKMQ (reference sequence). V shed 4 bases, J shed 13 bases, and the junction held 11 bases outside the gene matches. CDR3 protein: CASSSSGQGQSTF. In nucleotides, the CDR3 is TGTGCCAGCAGCTCATCAGGACAGGGTCAATCCACCTTC. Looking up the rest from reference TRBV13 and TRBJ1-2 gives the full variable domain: AAGVIQSPRHLIKEKRETATLKCYPIPRHDTVYWYQQGPGQDPQFLISFYEKMQSDKGSIPDRFSAQQFSDYHSELNMSSLELGDSALYFCASSSSGQGQSTFGSGTRLTVV.

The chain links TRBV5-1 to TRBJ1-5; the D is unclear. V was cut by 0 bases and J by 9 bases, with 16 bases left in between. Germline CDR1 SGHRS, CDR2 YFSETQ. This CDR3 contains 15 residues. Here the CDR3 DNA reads TGCGCCAGCAGCTTGGTCGGCGGGAATTCGTGGCCCCAGCATTTT. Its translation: CASSLVGGNSWPQHF.

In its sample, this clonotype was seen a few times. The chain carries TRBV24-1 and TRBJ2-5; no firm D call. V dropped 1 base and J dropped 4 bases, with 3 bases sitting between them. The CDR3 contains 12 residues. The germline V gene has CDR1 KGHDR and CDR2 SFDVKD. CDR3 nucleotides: TGTGCCACCAGTGATTTTGGAGAGACCCAGTACTTC. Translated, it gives CATSDFGETQYF.

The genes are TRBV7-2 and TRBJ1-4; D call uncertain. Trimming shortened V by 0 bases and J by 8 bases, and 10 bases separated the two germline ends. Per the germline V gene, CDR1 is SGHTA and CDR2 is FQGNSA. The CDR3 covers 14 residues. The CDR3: CASSLAQLGEKLFF. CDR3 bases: TGTGCCAGCAGCTTAGCCCAGTTAGGAGAAAAACTGTTTTTT.

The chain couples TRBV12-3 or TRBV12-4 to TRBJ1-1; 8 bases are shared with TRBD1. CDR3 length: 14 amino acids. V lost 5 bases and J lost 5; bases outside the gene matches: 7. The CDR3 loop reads CASSQGQVGTEAFF. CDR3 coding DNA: TGTGCCAGCAGTCAGGGACAGGTGGGAACTGAAGCTTTCTTT.

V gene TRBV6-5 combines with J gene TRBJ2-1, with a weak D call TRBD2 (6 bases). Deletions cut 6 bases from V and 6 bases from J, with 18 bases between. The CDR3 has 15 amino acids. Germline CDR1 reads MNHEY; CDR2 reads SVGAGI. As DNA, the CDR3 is TGTGCCAGCAGCACCGGGGAGGATGCATTCAATGAGCAGTTCTTC. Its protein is CASSTGEDAFNEQFF.

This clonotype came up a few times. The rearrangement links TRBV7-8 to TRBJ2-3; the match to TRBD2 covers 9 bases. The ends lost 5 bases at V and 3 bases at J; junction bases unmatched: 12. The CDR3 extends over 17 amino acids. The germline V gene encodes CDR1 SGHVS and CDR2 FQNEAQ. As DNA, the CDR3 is TGTGCCAGCAGCCAAACTGGAGGGCGGGGGGGAACAGATACGCAGTATTTT. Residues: CASSQTGGRGGTDTQYF.

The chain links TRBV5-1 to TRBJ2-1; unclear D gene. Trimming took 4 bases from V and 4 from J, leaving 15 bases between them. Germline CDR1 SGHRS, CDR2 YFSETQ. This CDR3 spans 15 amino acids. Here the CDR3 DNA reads TGCGCCAGCAGCCCTAGGTCTACCCGTTACAATGAGCAGTTCTTC. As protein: CASSPRSTRYNEQFF. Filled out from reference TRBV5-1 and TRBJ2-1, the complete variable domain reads KAGVTQTPRYLIKTRGQQVTLSCSPISGHRSVSWYQQTPGQGLQFLFEYFSETQRNKGNFPGRFSGRQFSNSRSEMNVSTLELGDSALYLCASSPRSTRYNEQFFGPGTRLTVL.

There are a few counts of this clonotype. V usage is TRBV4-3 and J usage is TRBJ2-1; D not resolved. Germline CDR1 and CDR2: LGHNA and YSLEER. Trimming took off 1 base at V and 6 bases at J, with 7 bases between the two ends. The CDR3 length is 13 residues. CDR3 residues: CASSQALGNEQFF. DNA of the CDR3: TGCGCCAGCAGCCAAGCCCTGGGCAATGAGCAGTTCTTC.

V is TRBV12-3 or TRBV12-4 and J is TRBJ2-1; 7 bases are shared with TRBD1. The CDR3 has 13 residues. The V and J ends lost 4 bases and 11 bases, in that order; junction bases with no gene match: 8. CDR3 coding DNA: TGTGCCAGCAGTTCCTCTTACAGGGGAAAGCAGTTCTTC. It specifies CASSSSYRGKQFF.

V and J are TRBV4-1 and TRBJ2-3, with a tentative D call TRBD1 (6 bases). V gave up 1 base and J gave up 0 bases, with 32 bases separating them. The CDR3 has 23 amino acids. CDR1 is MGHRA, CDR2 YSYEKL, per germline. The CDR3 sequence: CASSQVLRVLDRARVPSTDTQYF. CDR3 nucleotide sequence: TGCGCCAGCAGCCAAGTTTTACGAGTATTGGACAGAGCGAGGGTACCTAGCACAGATACGCAGTATTTT.

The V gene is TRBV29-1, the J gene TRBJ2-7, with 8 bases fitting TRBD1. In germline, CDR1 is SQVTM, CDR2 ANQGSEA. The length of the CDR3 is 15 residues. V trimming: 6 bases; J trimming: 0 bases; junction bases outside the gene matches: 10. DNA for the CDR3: TGCAGCGTCCGAGACAGGGGCCAAACCTCCTACGAGCAGTACTTC. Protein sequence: CSVRDRGQTSYEQYF.

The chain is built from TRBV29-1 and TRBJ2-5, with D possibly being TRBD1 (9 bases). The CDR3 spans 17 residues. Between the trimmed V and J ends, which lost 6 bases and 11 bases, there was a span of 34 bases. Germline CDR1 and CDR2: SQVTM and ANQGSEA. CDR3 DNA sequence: TGCAGCGTCCTCAAATTACGAGGACAGGGGACTAGGTATGAGCAGTACTTC. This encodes CSVLKLRGQGTRYEQYF. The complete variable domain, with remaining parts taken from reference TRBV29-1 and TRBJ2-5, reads SAVISQKPSRDICQRGTSLTIQCQVDSQVTMMFWYRQQPGQSLTLIATANQGSEATYESGFVIDKFPISRPNLTFSTLTVSNMSPEDSSIYLCSVLKLRGQGTRYEQYFGPGTRLLVL.